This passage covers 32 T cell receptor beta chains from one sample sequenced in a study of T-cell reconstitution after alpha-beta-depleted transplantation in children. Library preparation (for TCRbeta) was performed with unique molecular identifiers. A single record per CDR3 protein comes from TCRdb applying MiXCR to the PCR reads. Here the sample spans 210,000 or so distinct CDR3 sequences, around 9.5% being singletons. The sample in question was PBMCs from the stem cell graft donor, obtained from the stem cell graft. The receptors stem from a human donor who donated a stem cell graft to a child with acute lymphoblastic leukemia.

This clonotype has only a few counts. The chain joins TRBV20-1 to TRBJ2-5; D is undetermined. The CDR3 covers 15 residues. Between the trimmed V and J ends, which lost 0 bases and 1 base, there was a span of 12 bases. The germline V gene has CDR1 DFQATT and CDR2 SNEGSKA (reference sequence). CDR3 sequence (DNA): TGCAGTGCTAGAGAATATAGCAAAGCCCAAGAGACCCAGTACTTC. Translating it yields CSAREYSKAQETQYF.

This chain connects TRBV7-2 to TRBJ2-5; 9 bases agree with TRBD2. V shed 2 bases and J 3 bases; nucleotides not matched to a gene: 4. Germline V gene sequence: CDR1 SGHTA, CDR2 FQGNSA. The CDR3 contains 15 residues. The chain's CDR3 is CASSLWRGGKETQYF. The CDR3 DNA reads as TGTGCCAGCAGCTTATGGCGGGGGGGCAAAGAGACCCAGTACTTC.

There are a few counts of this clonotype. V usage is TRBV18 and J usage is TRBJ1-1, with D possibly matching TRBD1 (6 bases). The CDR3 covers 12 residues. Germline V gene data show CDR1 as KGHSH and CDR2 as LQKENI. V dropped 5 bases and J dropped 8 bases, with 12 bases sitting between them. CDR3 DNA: TGTGCCAGCTCAACATTTCAGGGGGAAGCTTTCTTT. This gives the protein CASSTFQGEAFF.

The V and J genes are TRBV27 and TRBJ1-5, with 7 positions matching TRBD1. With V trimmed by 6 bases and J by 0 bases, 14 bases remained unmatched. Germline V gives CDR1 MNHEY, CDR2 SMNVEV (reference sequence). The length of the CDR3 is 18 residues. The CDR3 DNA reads TGTGCCAGCAGCCGCACAGGGGTCATGGGGAATAGCAATCAGCCCCAGCATTTT. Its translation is CASSRTGVMGNSNQPQHF.

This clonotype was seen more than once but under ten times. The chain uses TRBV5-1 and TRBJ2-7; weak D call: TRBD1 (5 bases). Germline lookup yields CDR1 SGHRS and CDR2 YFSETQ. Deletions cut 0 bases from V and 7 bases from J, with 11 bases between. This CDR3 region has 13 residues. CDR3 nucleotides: TGCGCCAGCAGCTTGGTATCCTCAGGGGAGCAGTACTTC. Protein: CASSLVSSGEQYF.

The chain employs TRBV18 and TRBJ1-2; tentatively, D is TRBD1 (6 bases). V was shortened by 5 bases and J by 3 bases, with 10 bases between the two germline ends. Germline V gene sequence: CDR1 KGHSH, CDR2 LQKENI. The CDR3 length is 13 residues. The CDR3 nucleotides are TGTGCCAGCTCATCTAACAGGGACTATGGCTACACCTTC. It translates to CASSSNRDYGYTF. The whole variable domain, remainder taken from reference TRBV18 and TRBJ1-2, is NAGVMQNPRHLVRRRGQEARLRCSPMKGHSHVYWYRQLPEEGLKFMVYLQKENIIDESGMPKERFSAEFPKEGPSILRIQQVVRGDSAAYFCASSSNRDYGYTFGSGTRLTVV.

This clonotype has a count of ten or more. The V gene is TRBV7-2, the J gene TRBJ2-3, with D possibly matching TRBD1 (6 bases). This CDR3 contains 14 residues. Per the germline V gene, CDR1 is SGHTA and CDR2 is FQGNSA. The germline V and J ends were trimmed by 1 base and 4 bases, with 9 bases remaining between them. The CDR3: CASSLGRGADTQYF. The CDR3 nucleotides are TGTGCCAGCAGCTTAGGCAGGGGAGCAGATACGCAGTATTTT.

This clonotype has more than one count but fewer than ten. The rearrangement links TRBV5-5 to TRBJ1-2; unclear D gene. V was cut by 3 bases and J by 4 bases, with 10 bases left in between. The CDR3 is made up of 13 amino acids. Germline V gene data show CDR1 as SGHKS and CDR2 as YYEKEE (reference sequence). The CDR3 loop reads CASSSGVVYGYTF. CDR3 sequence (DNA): TGTGCCAGCAGCTCCGGTGTAGTCTATGGCTACACCTTC.

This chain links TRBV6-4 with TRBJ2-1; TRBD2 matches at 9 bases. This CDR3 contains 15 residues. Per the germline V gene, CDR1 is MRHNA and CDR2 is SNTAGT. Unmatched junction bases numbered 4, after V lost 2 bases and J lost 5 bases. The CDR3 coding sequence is TGTGCCAGCAGTGACGGGCGGGGGGGGAACAATGAGCAGTTCTTC. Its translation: CASSDGRGGNNEQFF.

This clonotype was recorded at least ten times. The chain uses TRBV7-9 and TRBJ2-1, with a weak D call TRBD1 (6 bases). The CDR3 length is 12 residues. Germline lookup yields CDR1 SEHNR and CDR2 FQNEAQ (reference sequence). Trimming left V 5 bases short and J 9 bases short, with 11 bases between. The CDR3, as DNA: TGTGCCAGCAGCCTGGACAGAATTGAGCAGTTCTTC. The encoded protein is CASSLDRIEQFF.

The CDR3 region has the DNA TGCAGCGTTGAGACCTCTTTGGCGGGGAGACAAGAGACCCAGTACTTC. This codes for CSVETSLAGRQETQYF. This rearrangement joins TRBV29-1 to TRBJ2-5, with D possibly matching TRBD2 (6 bases). V was shortened by 3 bases and J by 2 bases, with 19 bases between the two germline ends. Germline loops: CDR1 SQVTM, CDR2 ANQGSEA. This CDR3 is built from 16 residues.

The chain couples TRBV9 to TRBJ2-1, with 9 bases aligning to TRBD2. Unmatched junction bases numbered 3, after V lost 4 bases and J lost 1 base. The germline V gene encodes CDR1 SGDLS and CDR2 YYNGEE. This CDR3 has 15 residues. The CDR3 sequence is CASSTAGGSYNEQFF. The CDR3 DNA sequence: TGTGCCAGCAGCACCGCGGGGGGGTCCTACAATGAGCAGTTCTTC.

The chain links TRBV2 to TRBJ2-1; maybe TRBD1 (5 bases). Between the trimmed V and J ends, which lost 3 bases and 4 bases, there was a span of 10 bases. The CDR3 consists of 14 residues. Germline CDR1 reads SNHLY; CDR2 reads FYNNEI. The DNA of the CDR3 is TGTGCCAGCAGTGACGTGGGGCGGTACAATGAGCAGTTCTTC. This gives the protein CASSDVGRYNEQFF.

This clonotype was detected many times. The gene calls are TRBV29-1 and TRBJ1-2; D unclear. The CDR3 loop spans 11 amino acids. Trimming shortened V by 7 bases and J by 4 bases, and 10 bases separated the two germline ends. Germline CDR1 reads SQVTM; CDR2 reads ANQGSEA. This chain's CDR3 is CSARALYGYTF. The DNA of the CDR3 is TGCAGCGCCCGGGCCCTCTATGGCTACACCTTC.

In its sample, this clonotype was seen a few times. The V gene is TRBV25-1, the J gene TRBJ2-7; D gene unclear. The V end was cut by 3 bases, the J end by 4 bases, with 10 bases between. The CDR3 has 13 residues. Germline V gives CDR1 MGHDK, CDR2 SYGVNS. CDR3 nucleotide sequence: TGTGCCAGCAGTGATATAGGCCAATACGAGCAGTACTTC. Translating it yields CASSDIGQYEQYF.

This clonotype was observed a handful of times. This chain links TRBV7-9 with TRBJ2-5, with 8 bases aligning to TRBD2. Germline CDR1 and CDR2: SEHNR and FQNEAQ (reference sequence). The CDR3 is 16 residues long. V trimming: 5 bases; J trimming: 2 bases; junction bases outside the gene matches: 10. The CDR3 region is CASSPGAGGRQETQYF. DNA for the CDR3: TGTGCCAGCAGCCCTGGGGCGGGGGGCCGACAAGAGACCCAGTACTTC.

CDR3 loop: CASSLLSAENYGYTF. CDR3 DNA sequence: TGTGCCAGCAGCCTTCTTTCGGCGGAAAACTATGGCTACACCTTC. The chain carries TRBV3-1 and TRBJ1-2; no definite D call. Germline CDR1 and CDR2: LGHDT and YNNKEL (reference sequence). With 4 bases removed from V and 2 bases from J, the gap between germline ends came to 14 bases. The CDR3 contains 15 residues. The full variable domain, its missing parts supplied by reference TRBV3-1 and TRBJ1-2, is DTAVSQTPKYLVTQMGNDKSIKCEQNLGHDTMYWYKQDSKKFLKIMFSYNNKELIINETVPNRFSPKSPDKAHLNLHINSLELGDSAVYFCASSLLSAENYGYTFGSGTRLTVV.

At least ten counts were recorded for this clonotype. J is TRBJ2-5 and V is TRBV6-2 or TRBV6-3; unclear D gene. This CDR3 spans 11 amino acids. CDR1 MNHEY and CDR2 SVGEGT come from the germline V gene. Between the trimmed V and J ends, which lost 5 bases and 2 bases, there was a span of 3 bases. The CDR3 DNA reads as TGTGCCAGCAGTGAACAAGAGACCCAGTACTTC. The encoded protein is CASSEQETQYF.

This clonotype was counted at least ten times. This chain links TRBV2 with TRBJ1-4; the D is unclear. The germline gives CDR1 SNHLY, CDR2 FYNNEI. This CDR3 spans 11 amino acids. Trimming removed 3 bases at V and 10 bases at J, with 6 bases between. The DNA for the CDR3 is TGTGCCAGCAGTGACCCAGGAAAACTGTTTTTT. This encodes CASSDPGKLFF.

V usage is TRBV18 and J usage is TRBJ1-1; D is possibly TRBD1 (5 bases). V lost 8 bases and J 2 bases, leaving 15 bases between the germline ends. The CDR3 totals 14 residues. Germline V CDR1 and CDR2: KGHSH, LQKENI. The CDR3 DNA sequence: TGTGCCAGCACGCAGGGCATAGACAACACTGAAGCTTTCTTT. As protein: CASTQGIDNTEAFF.

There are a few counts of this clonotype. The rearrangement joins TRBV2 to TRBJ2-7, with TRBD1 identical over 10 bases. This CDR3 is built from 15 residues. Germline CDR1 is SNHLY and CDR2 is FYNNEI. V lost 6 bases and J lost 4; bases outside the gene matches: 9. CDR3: CASREGQGRWYEQYF. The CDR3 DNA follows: TGTGCCAGCAGGGAGGGACAGGGGCGGTGGTACGAGCAGTACTTC. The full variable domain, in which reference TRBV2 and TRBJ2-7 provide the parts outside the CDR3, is EPEVTQTPSHQVTQMGQEVILRCVPISNHLYFYWYRQILGQKVEFLVSFYNNEISEKSEIFDDQFSVERPDGSNFTLKIRSTKLEDSAMYFCASREGQGRWYEQYFGPGTRLTVT.

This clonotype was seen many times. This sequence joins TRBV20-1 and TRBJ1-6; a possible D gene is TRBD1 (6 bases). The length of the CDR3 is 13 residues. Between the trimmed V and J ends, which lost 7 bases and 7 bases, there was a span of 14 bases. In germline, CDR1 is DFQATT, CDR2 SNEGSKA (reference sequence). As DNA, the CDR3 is TGCAGTGGGAGACAGGATTTAAATTCACCCCTCCACTTT. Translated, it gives CSGRQDLNSPLHF.

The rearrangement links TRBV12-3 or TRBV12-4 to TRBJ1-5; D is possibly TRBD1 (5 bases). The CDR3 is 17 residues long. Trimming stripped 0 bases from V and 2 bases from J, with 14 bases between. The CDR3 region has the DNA TGTGCCAGCAGTTTAGCGCTATCGGGCAGGGGCAATCAGCCCCAGCATTTT. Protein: CASSLALSGRGNQPQHF.

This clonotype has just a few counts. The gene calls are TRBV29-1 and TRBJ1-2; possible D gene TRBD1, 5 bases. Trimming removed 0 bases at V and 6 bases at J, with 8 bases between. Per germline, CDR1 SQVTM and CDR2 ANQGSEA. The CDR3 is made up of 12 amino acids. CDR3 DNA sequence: TGCAGCGTTGAAGATTTAGGGGATGGCTACACCTTC. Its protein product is CSVEDLGDGYTF.

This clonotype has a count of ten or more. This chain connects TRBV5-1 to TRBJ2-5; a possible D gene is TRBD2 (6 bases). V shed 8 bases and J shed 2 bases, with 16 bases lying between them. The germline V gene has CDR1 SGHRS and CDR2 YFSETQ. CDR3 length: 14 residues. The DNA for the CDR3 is TGCGCCAGTGAAAGTCCCGGGAGACAAGAGACCCAGTACTTC. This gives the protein CASESPGRQETQYF.

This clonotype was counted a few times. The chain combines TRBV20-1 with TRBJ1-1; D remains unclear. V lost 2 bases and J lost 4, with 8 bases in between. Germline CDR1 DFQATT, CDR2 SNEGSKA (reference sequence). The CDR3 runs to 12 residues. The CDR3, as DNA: TGCAGTGCTAGATCGGGGAGCACTGAAGCTTTCTTT. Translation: CSARSGSTEAFF.

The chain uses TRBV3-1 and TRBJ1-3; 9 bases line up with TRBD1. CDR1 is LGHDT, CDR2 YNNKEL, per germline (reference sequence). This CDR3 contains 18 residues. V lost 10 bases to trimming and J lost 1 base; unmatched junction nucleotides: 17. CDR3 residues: CATSRGTGPSLSGNTIYF. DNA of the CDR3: TGTGCCACCTCCCGCGGGACAGGGCCCTCACTGTCTGGAAACACCATATATTTT.

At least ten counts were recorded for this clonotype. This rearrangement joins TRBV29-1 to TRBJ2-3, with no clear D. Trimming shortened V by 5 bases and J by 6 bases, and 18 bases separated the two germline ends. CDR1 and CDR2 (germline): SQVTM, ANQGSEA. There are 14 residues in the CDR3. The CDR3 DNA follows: TGCAGCGTTAACCTAGGGTCCCTTTCGGATACGCAGTATTTT. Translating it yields CSVNLGSLSDTQYF.

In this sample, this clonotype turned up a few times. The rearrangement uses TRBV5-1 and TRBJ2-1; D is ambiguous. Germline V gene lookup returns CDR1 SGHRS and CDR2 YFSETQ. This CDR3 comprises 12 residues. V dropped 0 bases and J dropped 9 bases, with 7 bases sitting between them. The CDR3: CASSLGPGEQFF. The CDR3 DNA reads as TGCGCCAGCAGCTTGGGTCCAGGTGAGCAGTTCTTC.

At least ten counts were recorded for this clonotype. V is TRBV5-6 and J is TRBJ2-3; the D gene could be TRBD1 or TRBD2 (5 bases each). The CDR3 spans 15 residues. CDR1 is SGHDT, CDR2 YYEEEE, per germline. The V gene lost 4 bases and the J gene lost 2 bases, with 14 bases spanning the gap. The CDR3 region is CASSVLGPTTDTQYF. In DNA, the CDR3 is TGTGCCAGCAGCGTTCTGGGACCCACCACAGATACGCAGTATTTT.

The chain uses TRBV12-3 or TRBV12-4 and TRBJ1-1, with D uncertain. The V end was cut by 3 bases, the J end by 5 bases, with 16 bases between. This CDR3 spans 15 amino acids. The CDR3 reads CASSFAISGNTEAFF. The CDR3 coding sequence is TGTGCCAGCAGTTTCGCGATCTCCGGGAATACTGAAGCTTTCTTT.

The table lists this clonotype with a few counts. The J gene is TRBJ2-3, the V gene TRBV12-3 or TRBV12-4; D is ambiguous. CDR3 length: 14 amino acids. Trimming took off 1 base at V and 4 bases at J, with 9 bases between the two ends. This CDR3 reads CASSLGSQADTQYF. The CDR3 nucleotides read TGTGCCAGCAGTTTAGGATCTCAAGCAGATACGCAGTATTTT.